The 11 T cell receptor beta chains listed next were all sequenced from one sample in a study of blood T cell repertoires in COVID-19. TCRdb's copy holds only in-frame clones and misses some; the assay was immunoSEQ multiplex PCR. Here the sample spans a few hundred thousand clones, around four fifths being singletons. Sequencing was done on a sample of peripheral blood. The receptors derive from a man aged 30 to 45 who had recovered from COVID-19.

This clone was found once. CDR3 sequence (DNA): TGCAGTGCTAGTCCGGGGGGCGTGACCTACAATGAGCAGTTCTTC. Protein sequence: CSASPGGVTYNEQFF. This chain uses TRBV20-1 with TRBJ2-1, with TRBD2 as a possible D gene (7 bases). The CDR3 is 15 residues long. CDR1 is DFQATT, CDR2 SNEGSKA, per germline (reference sequence). V dropped 3 bases and J dropped 2 bases, with 14 bases sitting between them.

The V gene is TRBV2, the J gene TRBJ1-6; 9 bases align to TRBD1. CDR1 SNHLY and CDR2 FYNNEI come from the germline V gene. The V gene end was trimmed by 6 bases and the J gene end by 10 bases; junction bases not matched to a gene: 13. The CDR3 is made up of 16 amino acids. The CDR3 is CASREPGQGIVSPLHF. Written as DNA, the CDR3 is TGTGCCAGCAGAGAACCGGGACAGGGAATAGTGTCACCCCTCCACTTT.

J is TRBJ2-5 and V is TRBV12-3 or TRBV12-4; no firm D call. The CDR3 length is 11 residues. Trimming took off 5 bases at V and 2 bases at J, with 3 bases between the two ends. CDR3 sequence: CASSIQETQYF. CDR3 sequence (DNA): TGTGCCAGCAGTATACAAGAGACCCAGTACTTC.

The chain is built from TRBV5-1 and TRBJ2-1, with D tentatively TRBD1 (6 bases). Germline V gene data show CDR1 as SGHRS and CDR2 as YFSETQ. The CDR3 consists of 14 residues. V was trimmed by 2 bases and J by 7 bases, leaving 13 bases between them. CDR3 DNA sequence: TGCGCCAGCAGCTTACCTGGACAGTATAATGAGCAGTTCTTC. This gives the protein CASSLPGQYNEQFF. The entire variable domain, with the rest obtained from reference TRBV5-1 and TRBJ2-1, is as follows: KAGVTQTPRYLIKTRGQQVTLSCSPISGHRSVSWYQQTPGQGLQFLFEYFSETQRNKGNFPGRFSGRQFSNSRSEMNVSTLELGDSALYLCASSLPGQYNEQFFGPGTRLTVL.

This rearrangement joins TRBV11-2 to TRBJ2-3; TRBD2 aligns across 7 bases. Germline V gene sequence: CDR1 SGHAT, CDR2 FQNNGV. There are 17 residues in the CDR3. Trimming at V came to 4 bases and at J to 1 base, leaving 11 bases not matched to a gene. CDR3 amino acids: CASSSLSGSGGTDTQYF. The CDR3 DNA is TGTGCCAGCAGCTCACTTAGTGGGAGCGGGGGCACAGATACGCAGTATTTT.

The gene calls are TRBV18 and TRBJ1-4, with 7 positions matching TRBD1. CDR1 and CDR2 (germline): KGHSH, LQKENI. CDR3 length: 14 residues. V lost 0 bases, J lost 6 bases, and 1 base stayed unmatched. CDR3 nucleotides: TGTGCCAGCTCACCACCAGGGGGCGATGAAAAACTGTTTTTT. Its translation: CASSPPGGDEKLFF.

The chain recombines TRBV4-1 with TRBJ1-5; D is perhaps TRBD1 (5 bases). Between the trimmed V and J ends, which lost 4 bases and 1 base, there was a span of 17 bases. The CDR3 loop spans 17 amino acids. The germline gives CDR1 MGHRA, CDR2 YSYEKL. The CDR3 here is CASSRRSIRGSNQPQHF. The CDR3 nucleotides read TGCGCCAGCAGCCGACGGAGTATCCGGGGGAGCAATCAGCCCCAGCATTTT.

The chain carries TRBV25-1 and TRBJ1-4; weak D call: TRBD1 (6 bases). In germline, CDR1 is MGHDK, CDR2 SYGVNS. Trimming stripped 1 base from V and 8 bases from J, with 14 bases between. This CDR3 has 15 residues. The CDR3, as DNA: TGTGCCAGCAGTGAATCGCAGGGGAGATGGGAAAAACTGTTTTTT. The encoded protein is CASSESQGRWEKLFF.

The chain joins TRBV4-2 to TRBJ2-1; 9 nucleotides line up with TRBD2. CDR3 length: 14 amino acids. Trimming removed 6 bases from V and 1 base from J; junction bases left unmatched: 1. CDR1 is LGHNA and CDR2 is YNFKEQ in the germline V gene. In DNA, the CDR3 is TGTGCCAGCAGGGGACTAGCATCCTACAATGAGCAGTTCTTC. Translating gives CASRGLASYNEQFF.

V usage is TRBV5-4 and J usage is TRBJ2-7; TRBD1 might be the D (5 bases). Germline V gives CDR1 SGHNT, CDR2 YYREEE (reference sequence). Trimming stripped 4 bases from V and 2 bases from J, with 10 bases between. The CDR3 covers 13 residues. The CDR3: CASSLDITYEQYF. The CDR3 region has the DNA TGTGCCAGCAGCCTGGACATAACCTACGAGCAGTACTTC. Full variable domain (rest looked up from reference TRBV5-4 and TRBJ2-7): ETGVTQSPTHLIKTRGQQVTLRCSSQSGHNTVSWYQQALGQGPQFIFQYYREEENGRGNFPPRFSGLQFPNYSSELNVNALELDDSALYLCASSLDITYEQYFGPGTRLTVT.

A few counts support this clone. This chain connects TRBV7-2 to TRBJ2-3, with TRBD2 matching over 12 bases. The CDR3 is 16 amino acids. Germline CDR1 reads SGHTA; CDR2 reads FQGNSA. J lost 3 bases, V lost 2 bases, and 3 bases had no gene match. For the CDR3, the DNA is TGTGCCAGCAGCTTACTAGCGGGGGGGGGTACAGATACGCAGTATTTT. It specifies CASSLLAGGGTDTQYF.